A selection of T cell receptor beta chains follows, all from one sample in a study of blood T cell repertoires in COVID-19. Profiled with immunoSEQ multiplex PCR; TCRdb holds only in-frame clones, not every one. The table includes 70,000 or so clones, 80% to 90% detected once. Specimen: peripheral blood. The source is a man in his 60s with acute or convalescent COVID-19. CDR3s include the opening cysteine and the closing phenylalanine or tryptophan. A D gene is named only where the DNA matches it firmly. Size is stated for part of the rows, as once, few or many counts, or as a class when the clone is expanded.

d_gene | j_gene | abundance | v_gene | CDR3nt | CDR3aa
TRBD1 | TRBJ1-3 | - | TRBV10-2 | TGCGCCAGCAGTGAGCTGCCCACAGGGGCCAGCTCTGGAAACACCATATATTTT | CASSELPTGASSGNTIYF
- | TRBJ2-2 | - | TRBV24-1 | TGTGCCACCAGTGATTTCGGGGGTGCCGGGGAGCTGTTTTTT | CATSDFGGAGELFF
TRBD1 | TRBJ1-1 | once | TRBV27 | TGTGCCAGCAGTTTACGACAGGGACTCACTGAAGCTTTCTTT | CASSLRQGLTEAFF
- | TRBJ2-7 | once | TRBV29-1 | TGCAGCCAGGCTCAGCAGGGCGGCTCGTACTTC | CSQAQQGGSYF
TRBD1 | TRBJ1-6 | - | TRBV27 | TGTGCCAGCAGTTTATCGGGGACAGGGGGCTTTTCACCCCTCCACTTT | CASSLSGTGGFSPLHF
- | TRBJ1-5 | - | TRBV5-6 | TGTGCCAGCAACCCGATGCAGGGTCATGAGCCCCAGCATTTT | CASNPMQGHEPQHF
- | TRBJ2-4 | - | TRBV3-1/TRBV3-2 | TGTGCCAGCAGCCCGAAGGAGGCGGGATTGGGAAACATTCAGTACTTC | CASSPKEAGLGNIQYF
TRBD1 | TRBJ1-1 | - | TRBV4-1 | TGCGCCAGCAGCCAAGACGAGAGGGGGCGAGGAAAGGACACTGAAGCTTTCTTT | CASSQDERGRGKDTEAFF
- | TRBJ2-1 | - | TRBV30 | TGTGCCTGGAGTGTACAGGGGGGACTAAGGCAGTTCTTC | CAWSVQGGLRQFF
- | TRBJ2-3 | - | TRBV6-2/TRBV6-3 | TGTGCCAGCAGTTACGAGGGGACTAGCACAGATACGCAGTATTTT | CASSYEGTSTDTQYF
TRBD1 | TRBJ1-2 | once | TRBV29-1 | TGCAGCGTAAGACAGGGGGAGGGTGGCTACACCTTC | CSVRQGEGGYTF
- | TRBJ1-1 | - | TRBV18 | TGTGCCAGCTCACCTCCGGGACAGAACACTGAAGCTTTCTTT | CASSPPGQNTEAFF
- | TRBJ1-2 | - | TRBV7-2 | TGTGCCAGCAGCCATCCCTGGGGGGAAGGGCTCTATGGCTACACCTTC | CASSHPWGEGLYGYTF
TRBD2 | TRBJ2-7 | - | TRBV7-2 | TGTGCCAGCAGTGCGGGACTAGCGAGAATCTACGAGCAGTACTTC | CASSAGLARIYEQYF
TRBD2 | TRBJ2-5 | - | TRBV5-1 | TGCGCCAGCAGCTTGGTCCCCCCACTAGCGGGGCGTCAAGAGACCCAGTACTTC | CASSLVPPLAGRQETQYF
TRBD1 | TRBJ1-1 | - | TRBV14 | TGTGCCAGCAGCCAAAGGACAGGTGGGAGGACTGAAGCTTTCTTT | CASSQRTGGRTEAFF